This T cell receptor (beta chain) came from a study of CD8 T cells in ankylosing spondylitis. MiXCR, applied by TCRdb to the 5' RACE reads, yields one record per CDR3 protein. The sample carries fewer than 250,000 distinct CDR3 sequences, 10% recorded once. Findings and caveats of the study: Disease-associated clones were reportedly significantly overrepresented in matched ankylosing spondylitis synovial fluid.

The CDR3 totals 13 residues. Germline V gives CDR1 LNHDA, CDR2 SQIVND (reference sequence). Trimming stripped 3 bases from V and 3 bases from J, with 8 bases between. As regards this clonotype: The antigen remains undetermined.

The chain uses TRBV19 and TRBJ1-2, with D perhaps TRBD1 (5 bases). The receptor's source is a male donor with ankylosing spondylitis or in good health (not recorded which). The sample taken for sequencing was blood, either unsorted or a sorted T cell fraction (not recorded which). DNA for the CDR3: TGTGCCAGTAGTATTGACAGCTACTATGGCTACACCTTC. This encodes CASSIDSYYGYTF.